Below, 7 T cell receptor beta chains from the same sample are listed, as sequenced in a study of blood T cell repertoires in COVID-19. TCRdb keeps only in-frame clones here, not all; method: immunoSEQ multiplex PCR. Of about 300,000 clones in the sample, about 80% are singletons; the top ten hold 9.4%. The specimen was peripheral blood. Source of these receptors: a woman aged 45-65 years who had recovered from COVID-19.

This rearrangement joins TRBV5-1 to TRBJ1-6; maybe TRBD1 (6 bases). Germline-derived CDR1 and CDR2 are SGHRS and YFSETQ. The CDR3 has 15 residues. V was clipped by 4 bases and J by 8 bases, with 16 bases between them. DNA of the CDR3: TGCGCCAGCAGCACGGGACAAGGAAGCGATTCACCCCTCCACTTT. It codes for CASSTGQGSDSPLHF.

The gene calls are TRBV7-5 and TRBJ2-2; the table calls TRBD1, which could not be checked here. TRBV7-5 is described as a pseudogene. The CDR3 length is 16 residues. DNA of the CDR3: TGTGTCAGAAGCTTATCTGGGACAGACGATACCGGGGAGCTGTTTTTT. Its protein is CVRSLSGTDDTGELFF.

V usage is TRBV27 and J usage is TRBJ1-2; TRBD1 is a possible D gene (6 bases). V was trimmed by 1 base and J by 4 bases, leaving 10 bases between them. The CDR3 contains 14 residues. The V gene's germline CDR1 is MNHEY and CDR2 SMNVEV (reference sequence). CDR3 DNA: TGTGCCAGCAGTTTATTGGGGGCGCCCTATGGCTACACCTTC. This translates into CASSLLGAPYGYTF.

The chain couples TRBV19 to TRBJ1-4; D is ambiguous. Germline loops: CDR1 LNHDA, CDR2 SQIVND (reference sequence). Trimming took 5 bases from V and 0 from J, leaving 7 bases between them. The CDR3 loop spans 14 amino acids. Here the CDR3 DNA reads TGTGCCAGTAGTGACAAATCAACTAATGAAAAACTGTTTTTT. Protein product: CASSDKSTNEKLFF.

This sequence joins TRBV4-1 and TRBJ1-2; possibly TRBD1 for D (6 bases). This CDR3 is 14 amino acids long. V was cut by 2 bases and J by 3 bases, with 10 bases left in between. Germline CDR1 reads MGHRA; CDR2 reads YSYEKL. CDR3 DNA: TGCGCCAGCAGCCAATCGCAGGGGCACTATGGCTACACCTTC. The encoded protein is CASSQSQGHYGYTF.

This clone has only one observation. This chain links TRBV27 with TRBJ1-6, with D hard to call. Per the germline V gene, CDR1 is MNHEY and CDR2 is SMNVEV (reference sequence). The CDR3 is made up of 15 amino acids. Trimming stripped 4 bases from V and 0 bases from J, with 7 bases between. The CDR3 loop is CASSSPSSYNSPLHF. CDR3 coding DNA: TGTGCCAGCAGTTCCCCCAGCTCCTATAATTCACCCCTCCACTTT.

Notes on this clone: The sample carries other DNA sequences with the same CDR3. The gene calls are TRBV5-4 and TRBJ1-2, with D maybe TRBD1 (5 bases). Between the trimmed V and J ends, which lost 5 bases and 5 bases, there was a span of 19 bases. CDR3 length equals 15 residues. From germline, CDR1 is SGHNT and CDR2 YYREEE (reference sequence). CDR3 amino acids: CASRFWGVSRYGYTF. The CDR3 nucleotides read TGTGCCAGCAGGTTCTGGGGGGTCTCGAGGTATGGCTACACCTTC.